This T cell receptor (beta chain) derives from a study of cytomegalovirus exposure and HLA in healthy donors. Looking at the study overall: There were some 410 genotyped donors. Of these, about 81% fell in the genetic ancestry cluster associated with self-reported Caucasian donors.

CDR1 is GTSNPN and CDR2 is SVGIG in the germline V gene (reference sequence). The J segment lost 9 bases and the V segment lost 3 bases, leaving 14 bases of the junction unmatched. The CDR3 is 17 residues long. Of note for this clone: Antigen: not known.

Primers for the PCR totalled 60 Vbeta and 13 Jbeta. Per the original data handling: A later analysis counted 65 million to 80 million unique TCR beta chains, roughly 11 million shared. Clones were sequenced by immunoSEQ multiplex PCR, and TCRdb holds only the in-frame ones, with some missing. That table is the source of V, J and clone size, and D and trimming were worked out from the DNA. The table lists under 150,000 clones, 80% of them singletons, with around 2.5% in the top ten. Points from the study as a whole: Some public TCRs appeared in many individuals, while most sequences were rare.

The sequence was obtained from a man aged 45 to 65 in good health and CMV-seronegative. The specimen was PBMCs. The V gene is TRBV30, the J gene TRBJ2-1, with 13 bases lining up with TRBD2. The CDR3 is CAWSPGRTSGSDREQFF. As DNA, the CDR3 is TGTGCCTGGAGCCCGGGGCGGACTAGCGGGAGTGACCGTGAGCAGTTCTTC.